These T cell receptor beta chains were read from a single sample in a study of blood T cell repertoires in COVID-19. Libraries were prepared by immunoSEQ multiplex PCR; TCRdb keeps only in-frame clonotypes and omits some of them. The top ten hold 2.3% of the sample, which has 95,000 to 150,000 clones, 78% seen once. Sequenced sample: peripheral blood. All receptors come from a man between 65 and 85 years old with acute or convalescent COVID-19. Both conserved end residues are part of each CDR3. The D gene is left open where the match is weak. Clone sizes are given selectively: once, few, many, or a class where the clone is expanded.

v_gene: TRBV19
d_gene: TRBD1
len: 17
j_gene: TRBJ1-2
abundance: -
CDR3nt: TGTGCCAGTAGTGGACCGGGACAGCTAAGCCTTAACTATGGCTACACCTTC
CDR3aa: CASSGPGQLSLNYGYTF

v_gene: TRBV15
d_gene: TRBD1
len: 14
j_gene: TRBJ1-2
abundance: -
CDR3nt: TGTGCCACCAGCGGGAACAGGGGTCACTATGGCTACACCTTC
CDR3aa: CATSGNRGHYGYTF

v_gene: TRBV2
d_gene: -
len: 14
j_gene: TRBJ1-5
abundance: -
CDR3nt: TGTGCCAGCAGTGAAGTGACAGAAAATCAGCCCCAGCATTTT
CDR3aa: CASSEVTENQPQHF

v_gene: TRBV19
d_gene: TRBD1
len: 14
j_gene: TRBJ1-4
abundance: -
CDR3nt: TGTGCCACTCAGGGAAGGACAGGGAATGAAAAACTGTTTTTT
CDR3aa: CATQGRTGNEKLFF

v_gene: TRBV6-2/TRBV6-3
d_gene: -
len: 16
j_gene: TRBJ1-5
abundance: -
CDR3nt: TGTGCCAGCAGTTACGTACGGACAGCTGAATCAGGGCCCCAGCATTTT
CDR3aa: CASSYVRTAESGPQHF

v_gene: TRBV11-2
d_gene: TRBD1
len: 18
j_gene: TRBJ2-2
abundance: -
CDR3nt: TGTGCCAGCAGCTTGACGGGACAGGGGGCCGGGAACACCGGGGAGCTGTTTTTT
CDR3aa: CASSLTGQGAGNTGELFF

v_gene: TRBV7-9
d_gene: -
len: 10
j_gene: TRBJ2-7
abundance: once
CDR3nt: TGTGCCAGCCCTCCCTACGAGCAGTACTTC
CDR3aa: CASPPYEQYF

v_gene: TRBV18
d_gene: TRBD1
len: 17
j_gene: TRBJ1-3
abundance: -
CDR3nt: TGTGCCAGCTCACCCCCCAGGGGACAGAAGCCTGGAAACACCATATATTTT
CDR3aa: CASSPPRGQKPGNTIYF

v_gene: TRBV7-2
d_gene: -
len: 11
j_gene: TRBJ2-7
abundance: -
CDR3nt: TGTGCCAGCAGCTTAAAGCACGAGCAGTACTTC
CDR3aa: CASSLKHEQYF

v_gene: TRBV18
d_gene: -
len: 16
j_gene: TRBJ2-1
abundance: -
CDR3nt: TGTGCCAGCTCACCACCCCCGAGCGAAGGCGACAATGAGCAGTTCTTC
CDR3aa: CASSPPPSEGDNEQFF

v_gene: TRBV5-4
d_gene: -
len: 14
j_gene: TRBJ2-1
abundance: -
CDR3nt: TGTGCCAGCAGCCCCCTGACTACGAACAATGAGCAGTTCTTC
CDR3aa: CASSPLTTNNEQFF

v_gene: TRBV10-3
d_gene: -
len: 12
j_gene: TRBJ2-7
abundance: -
CDR3nt: TGTGCCATCAGACCCGACAGCGACGAGCAGTACTTC
CDR3aa: CAIRPDSDEQYF

v_gene: TRBV19
d_gene: TRBD1
len: 15
j_gene: TRBJ2-7
abundance: -
CDR3nt: TGTGCCAGTAGTATAGTCACAGGGGTCTCCTACGAGCAGTACTTC
CDR3aa: CASSIVTGVSYEQYF

v_gene: TRBV7-2
d_gene: -
len: 13
j_gene: TRBJ2-4
abundance: -
CDR3nt: TGTGCCAGCAGCTTAGAGGGGCTGGGCATTCAGTACTTC
CDR3aa: CASSLEGLGIQYF

v_gene: TRBV6-5
d_gene: TRBD1
len: 13
j_gene: TRBJ1-2
abundance: -
CDR3nt: TGTGCCAGCAATGGACAGGGGGCCAGTGGCTACACCTTC
CDR3aa: CASNGQGASGYTF

v_gene: TRBV5-1
d_gene: TRBD1
len: 14
j_gene: TRBJ1-1
abundance: -
CDR3nt: TGCGCCAGCAGCTTGGCTCAGGGGGCCCTGGAAGCTTTCTTT
CDR3aa: CASSLAQGALEAFF

v_gene: TRBV29-1
d_gene: TRBD1
len: 14
j_gene: TRBJ2-1
abundance: -
CDR3nt: TGCAGCGTTGATCCGACAGGGGTCTACAATGAGCAGTTCTTC
CDR3aa: CSVDPTGVYNEQFF

v_gene: TRBV19
d_gene: TRBD1
len: 16
j_gene: TRBJ1-2
abundance: -
CDR3nt: TGTGCCAGTAGTCTCTATTACGGACAGGGCGACTATGGCTACACCTTC
CDR3aa: CASSLYYGQGDYGYTF

v_gene: TRBV19
d_gene: -
len: 15
j_gene: TRBJ1-5
abundance: -
CDR3nt: TGTGCCAGTACCCGATCCAGGGGAAGCAATCAGCCCCAGCATTTT
CDR3aa: CASTRSRGSNQPQHF

v_gene: TRBV15
d_gene: TRBD2
len: 15
j_gene: TRBJ2-7
abundance: -
CDR3nt: TGTGCCACCAGCCCCGGCCTAGCGGGATCCTACGAGCAGTACTTC
CDR3aa: CATSPGLAGSYEQYF

v_gene: TRBV4-1
d_gene: -
len: 14
j_gene: TRBJ2-5
abundance: -
CDR3nt: TGCGCCAGCAGCCAAGTCCTGCAGGGCGAGACCCAGTACTTC
CDR3aa: CASSQVLQGETQYF

v_gene: TRBV21-1
d_gene: -
len: 15
j_gene: TRBJ1-1
abundance: -
CDR3nt: TGTGCCAGCAGCTCCCAGGGGGCCCGTGACACTGAAGCTTTCTTT
CDR3aa: CASSSQGARDTEAFF

v_gene: TRBV19
d_gene: -
len: 14
j_gene: TRBJ2-5
abundance: -
CDR3nt: TGTGCCAGTAGTATGCGGGGAGGATCGGAAACCCAGTACTTC
CDR3aa: CASSMRGGSETQYF

v_gene: TRBV5-1
d_gene: TRBD1
len: 16
j_gene: TRBJ2-7
abundance: -
CDR3nt: TGCGCCAGCAGCTTGGCCGTCGCAGGGGGCTCCTACGAGCAGTACTTC
CDR3aa: CASSLAVAGGSYEQYF

v_gene: TRBV24-1
d_gene: -
len: 18
j_gene: TRBJ2-1
abundance: -
CDR3nt: TGTGCCACCAGTGACCCCGGACAGACTTCAACCTCCTACAATGAGCAGTTCTTC
CDR3aa: CATSDPGQTSTSYNEQFF

v_gene: TRBV5-1
d_gene: TRBD1
len: 15
j_gene: TRBJ2-2
abundance: -
CDR3nt: TGCGCCAGCAGTCTGGACAGGGGAAACACCGGGGAGCTGTTTTTT
CDR3aa: CASSLDRGNTGELFF

v_gene: TRBV19
d_gene: TRBD1
len: 16
j_gene: TRBJ1-5
abundance: -
CDR3nt: TGTGCCAGTAGGAAGGGGCAGGGGGCCTTGAATCAGCCCCAGCATTTT
CDR3aa: CASRKGQGALNQPQHF

v_gene: TRBV11-3
d_gene: -
len: 12
j_gene: TRBJ1-1
abundance: -
CDR3nt: TGTGCCAGCAGCCTCTTCCGCACTGAAGCTTTCTTT
CDR3aa: CASSLFRTEAFF

v_gene: TRBV12-5
d_gene: -
len: 14
j_gene: TRBJ1-5
abundance: -
CDR3nt: TGTGCTAGTGGTTTGCTGGAGGAGGGACAGCCCCAGCATTTT
CDR3aa: CASGLLEEGQPQHF

v_gene: TRBV9
d_gene: TRBD2
len: 14
j_gene: TRBJ2-5
abundance: -
CDR3nt: TGTGCCAGCAGCGTAGGACTAGCGGAAGAGACCCAGTACTTC
CDR3aa: CASSVGLAEETQYF

v_gene: TRBV19
d_gene: -
len: 12
j_gene: TRBJ1-1
abundance: -
CDR3nt: TGTGCCACATGTGACTGGAACACTGAAGCTTTCTTT
CDR3aa: CATCDWNTEAFF

v_gene: TRBV18
d_gene: -
len: 13
j_gene: TRBJ1-3
abundance: few
CDR3nt: TGTGCCAGCGCTCGACGGGGTGGAAACACCATATATTTT
CDR3aa: CASARRGGNTIYF

v_gene: TRBV5-4
d_gene: -
len: 13
j_gene: TRBJ1-2
abundance: -
CDR3nt: TGTGCCAGCAGCGATGACAGGACCTATGGCTACACCTTC
CDR3aa: CASSDDRTYGYTF

v_gene: TRBV19
d_gene: -
len: 16
j_gene: TRBJ1-6
abundance: -
CDR3nt: TGTGCCAGTAGCTATGACAGGAGCTCCTATAATTCACCCCTCCACTTT
CDR3aa: CASSYDRSSYNSPLHF

v_gene: TRBV4-2
d_gene: -
len: 16
j_gene: TRBJ1-3
abundance: -
CDR3nt: TGTGCCAGCAGCCAAGATCGGCGGGGCTCTGGAAACACCATATATTTT
CDR3aa: CASSQDRRGSGNTIYF

v_gene: TRBV19
d_gene: -
len: 16
j_gene: TRBJ1-5
abundance: -
CDR3nt: TGTGCCAGTAGTACCGGATTTGTGACAGAGAATCAGCCCCAGCATTTT
CDR3aa: CASSTGFVTENQPQHF

v_gene: TRBV5-1
d_gene: -
len: 13
j_gene: TRBJ1-2
abundance: -
CDR3nt: TGCGCCAGCAGGACTGACTCTATTGGCCCCTACACCTTC
CDR3aa: CASRTDSIGPYTF

v_gene: TRBV2
d_gene: -
len: 15
j_gene: TRBJ1-1
abundance: few
CDR3nt: TGTGCCAGCAGTGTCGGAGGGGCCATGAACACTGAAGCTTTCTTT
CDR3aa: CASSVGGAMNTEAFF

v_gene: TRBV5-6
d_gene: TRBD2
len: 16
j_gene: TRBJ2-1
abundance: -
CDR3nt: TGTGCCAGCAGCTTGGACCCGGGACTAGCGGACAATGAGCAGTTCTTC
CDR3aa: CASSLDPGLADNEQFF

v_gene: TRBV5-1
d_gene: -
len: 14
j_gene: TRBJ2-1
abundance: -
CDR3nt: TGCGCCAGCAGCTGGACAGGCGGGGAGAATGAGCAGTTCTTC
CDR3aa: CASSWTGGENEQFF

v_gene: TRBV14
d_gene: TRBD1
len: 15
j_gene: TRBJ1-2
abundance: -
CDR3nt: TGTGCCAGCAGCCAGTTGACAGGGGCTAACTATGGCTACACCTTC
CDR3aa: CASSQLTGANYGYTF